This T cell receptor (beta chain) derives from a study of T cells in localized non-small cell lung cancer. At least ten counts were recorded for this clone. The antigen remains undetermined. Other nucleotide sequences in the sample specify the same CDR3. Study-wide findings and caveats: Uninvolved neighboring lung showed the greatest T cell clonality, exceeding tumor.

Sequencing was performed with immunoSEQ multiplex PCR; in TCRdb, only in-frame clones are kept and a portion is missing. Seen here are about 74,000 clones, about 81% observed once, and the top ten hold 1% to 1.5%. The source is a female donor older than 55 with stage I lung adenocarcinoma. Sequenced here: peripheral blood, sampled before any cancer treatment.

The CDR3 region has the DNA TGTGCCAGCAGCGTAGGTGGCGCGGTGACAGATACGCAGTATTTT. This sequence encodes CASSVGGAVTDTQYF. The chain employs TRBV9 and TRBJ2-3; D not resolved. The CDR3 consists of 15 residues. In germline, CDR1 is SGDLS, CDR2 YYNGEE. V was shortened by 0 bases and J by 3 bases, with 11 bases between the two germline ends.